This T cell receptor (beta chain) comes out of a study of vaccination and CD4 T cells after COVID-19 (dated by TCRdb to about 2022). The study in broad terms: Convalescent patients had a positive SARS-CoV-2 result on nasal swab PCR, and of these patients, nine had mild disease and one had severe disease. The convalescent cohort comprised six males and four females, including two Hispanic individuals, seven Caucasians, two Asians and one multiracial person. Participants received two doses of either the Pfizer-BioNTech BNT162b2 vaccine (n=8) or the Moderna mRNA-1273 vaccine (n=2). Post-COVID blood samples were collected from convalescent patients a median of around 100 days after diagnosis, with a range of roughly 35 to 161 days. Post-vaccine blood samples were obtained a median of about 72 days after the second vaccine dose, with a range of roughly 12 to 250 days. Overlapping spike peptide pools from SARS-CoV-2 and from the common cold coronaviruses HCoV-NL63, HCoV-OC43 and HCoV-229E were used as culture stimuli. As controls, cultures received a CEFX viral epitope pool (the positive control), an HIV-1 Nef peptide pool (the negative control), or no peptide at all. In 9 to 11 COVID-19 convalescent patients and a few infection-naive healthy vaccine recipients, researchers compared the spike-specific CD4+ TCR repertoire from before mRNA vaccination with the repertoire from after.

This clonotype turned up a few times. The antigen it recognizes is unknown. No much larger clone is present one base from it, and per-base qualities are unavailable. CDR1 is given as SEHNR and CDR2 as FQNEAQ, both from the germline V gene (reference sequence). Relative to germline, V is 5 bases shorter and J is 6 bases shorter, with 11 bases between their ends. Reading from cysteine to phenylalanine, the CDR3 counts 13 amino acids. Solely the CDR3 DNA is kept, with 39 bases framed from the first base. The sample's treatment or condition label, in plain terms: roughly nine-day PBMC culture with coronavirus spike peptide pools or control peptides (ViraFEST assay). The study used the ViraFEST assay, which expanded antigen-specific T cells with peptide pools and then identified expanded clonotypes by TCR sequencing. The positive SARS-CoV-2 PCR tests of the convalescent patients were dated from March to December 2020, before the Alpha, Beta and Delta variants emerged in the United States. Over 1.5 million PBMCs per well were cultured in IMDM with roughly 5% human AB serum and 8.5 to 10 IU/ml IL-2, plus 10 ug/ml peptide pools. Half of the culture medium was replaced with fresh IL-2-containing medium on days 3 and 7. Once the cells had been in culture for around nine days, the EasySep CD4+ T cell isolation kit was used to isolate CD4+ T cells by negative selection. Ficoll-Paque Plus gradient centrifugation was used to isolate PBMCs from whole blood, and the isolated PBMCs were then either used fresh or cryopreserved at -140C. In general, triplicate wells were set up for every culture condition.

Libraries came from PCR. DNA from cultured CD4+ T cells underwent TCR sequencing with the Oncomine TCR Beta short-read assay at the Johns Hopkins FTIC core. Genomic DNA was extracted from the cultured CD4+ T cells with the QIAamp micro DNA kit. Oncomine TCR Beta libraries from cultured CD4+ T cells were pooled with unique dual indexes and sequenced on an Illumina iSeq 100. On the authors' methods: Non-productive sequences were filtered out, and CDR3s that did not start with C, did not end with F or W, or were shorter than 7 amino acids were discarded. The MANAFEST web application identified antigen-specific clonotypes by comparing peptide-stimulated wells against reference wells and other culture wells. For a clone to be called positive, the clone needed an FDR below 0.05, an odds ratio above 5, and a productive frequency above 0.1% in at least two of three replicate wells. A clonotype counted as cross-reactive if it showed significant expansion both in the SARS-CoV-2 spike wells and in at least one common cold coronavirus spike condition. CDR3 homology was assessed with Levenshtein distances (stringdist) and unrooted phylogenetic trees (ape) in R version 3.6.1. TCRdb reworked the public reads: Q25 trimming with fastp, MiXCR clone assembly, productive beta chains retained. Each entry merges the rows of one CDR3 protein and shows their most common DNA and genes. The V and J calls reflect TCRdb's pipeline rather than the authors' work. The sample includes 11,000 or so distinct CDR3 sequences, with over 20% observed a single time. The top ten hold over 9% of the sample.

Overall results and qualifications from the work: Although the median number of SARS-CoV-2-reactive clonotypes went up from fewer than 25 after infection to 38 after vaccination, the increase was not significant. The study included relatively few convalescent patients and did not analyze early timepoints after natural infection. Nearly all vaccine-specific clones in convalescent patients (304 of 307) were mono-reactive for SARS-CoV-2 spike rather than cross-reactive with common cold coronaviruses. Among the post-vaccine SARS-CoV-2-reactive clones in convalescent patients, a median roughly 85% showed up only after vaccination, which suggests vaccine-specific priming.

The sample in question was CD4+ T cells from blood, cultured in vitro, obtained after SARS-CoV-2 vaccination. The rearranged segments are TRBV7-9 and TRBJ2-1; the D segment might be TRBD1 or TRBD2, since each matches 5 bases. The TCR sequence derives from a human donor who had recovered from COVID-19. The DNA sequence is TGTGCCAGCAGCCGACGGGACGGCAATGAGCAGTTCTTC. Translated, this is CASSRRDGNEQFF. Beyond the CDR3, the reference TRBV7-9 and TRBJ2-1 genes provide the residues; the full variable domain reads: DTGVSQNPRHKITKRGQNVTFRCDPISEHNRLYWYRQTLGQGPEFLTYFQNEAQLEKSRLLSDRFSAERPKGSFSTLEIQRTEQGDSAMYLCASSRRDGNEQFFGPGTRLTVL.